A single sample gave rise to the 2 T cell receptor beta chains below, sequenced in a study of blood T cell repertoires in COVID-19. Repertoires were generated with immunoSEQ multiplex PCR, while TCRdb's copy carries only in-frame clones and drops some. The sample yields about 250,000 clones, around 82% seen once. Source material: peripheral blood. Receptors originate from a person aged 70 to 85 with COVID-19, enrolled during active disease.

The chain joins TRBV5-1 to TRBJ1-1; no clear D gene. The germline V gene encodes CDR1 SGHRS and CDR2 YFSETQ. The CDR3 loop spans 16 amino acids. V lost 0 bases and J lost 4, with 16 bases in between. The CDR3 DNA reads TGCGCCAGCAGCTTGGACGGCCGGCCCCCGGGCACTGAAGCTTTCTTT. Translated, it gives CASSLDGRPPGTEAFF.

The J gene is TRBJ1-1, the V gene TRBV18; 7 positions match TRBD1. CDR1 is KGHSH, CDR2 LQKENI, per germline. V shed 1 base and J 4 bases; nucleotides not matched to a gene: 6. This CDR3 has 15 residues. The CDR3 sequence: CASSPRQGVSTEAFF. Written as DNA, the CDR3 is TGTGCCAGCTCACCACGACAGGGAGTGAGCACTGAAGCTTTCTTT.